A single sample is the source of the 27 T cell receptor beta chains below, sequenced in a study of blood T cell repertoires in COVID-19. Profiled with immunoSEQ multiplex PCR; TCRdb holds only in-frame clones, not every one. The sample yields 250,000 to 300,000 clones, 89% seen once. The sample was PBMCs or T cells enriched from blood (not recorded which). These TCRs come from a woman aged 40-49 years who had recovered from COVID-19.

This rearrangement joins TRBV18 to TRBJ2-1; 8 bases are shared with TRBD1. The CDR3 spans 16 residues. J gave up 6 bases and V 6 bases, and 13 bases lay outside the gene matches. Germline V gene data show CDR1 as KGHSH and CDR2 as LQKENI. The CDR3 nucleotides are TGTGCCAGCTCCCGTAGCGGTGGCAGGGGGCGCAATGAGCAGTTCTTC. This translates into CASSRSGGRGRNEQFF. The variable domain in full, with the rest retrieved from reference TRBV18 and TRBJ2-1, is NAGVMQNPRHLVRRRGQEARLRCSPMKGHSHVYWYRQLPEEGLKFMVYLQKENIIDESGMPKERFSAEFPKEGPSILRIQQVVRGDSAAYFCASSRSGGRGRNEQFFGPGTRLTVL.

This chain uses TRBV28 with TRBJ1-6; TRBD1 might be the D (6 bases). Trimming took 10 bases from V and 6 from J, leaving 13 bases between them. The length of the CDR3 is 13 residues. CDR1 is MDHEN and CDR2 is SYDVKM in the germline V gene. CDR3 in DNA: TGTGCCATCCAAGGGGGGGGTAATTCACCCCTCCACTTT. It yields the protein CAIQGGGNSPLHF. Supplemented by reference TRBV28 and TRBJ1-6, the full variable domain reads DVKVTQSSRYLVKRTGEKVFLECVQDMDHENMFWYRQDPGLGLRLIYFSYDVKMKEKGDIPEGYSVSREKKERFSLILESASTNQTSMYLCAIQGGGNSPLHFGNGTRLTVT.

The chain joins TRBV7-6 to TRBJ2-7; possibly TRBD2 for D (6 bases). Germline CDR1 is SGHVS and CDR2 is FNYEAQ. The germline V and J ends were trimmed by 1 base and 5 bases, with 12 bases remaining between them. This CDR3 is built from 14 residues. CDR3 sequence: CASSLVRGTHEQYF. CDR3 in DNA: TGTGCCAGCAGCTTAGTACGGGGGACCCACGAGCAGTACTTC.

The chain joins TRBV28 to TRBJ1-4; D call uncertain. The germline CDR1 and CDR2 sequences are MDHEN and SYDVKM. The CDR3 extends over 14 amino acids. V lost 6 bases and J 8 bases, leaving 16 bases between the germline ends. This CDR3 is CASRGSLSREKLFF. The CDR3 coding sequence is TGTGCCAGCAGGGGCAGTCTTTCTCGCGAAAAACTGTTTTTT.

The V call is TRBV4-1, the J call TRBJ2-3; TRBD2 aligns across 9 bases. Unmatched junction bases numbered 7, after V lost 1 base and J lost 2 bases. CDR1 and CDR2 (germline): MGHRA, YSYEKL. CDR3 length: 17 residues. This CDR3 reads CASSQGPLAGSTDTQYF. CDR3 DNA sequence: TGCGCCAGCAGCCAAGGTCCCCTAGCGGGGTCCACAGATACGCAGTATTTT.

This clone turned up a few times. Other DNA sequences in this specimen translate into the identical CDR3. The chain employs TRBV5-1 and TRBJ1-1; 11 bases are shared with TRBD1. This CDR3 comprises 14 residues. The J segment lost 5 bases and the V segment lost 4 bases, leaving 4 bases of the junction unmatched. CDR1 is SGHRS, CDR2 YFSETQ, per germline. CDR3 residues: CASSPGTGGTEAFF. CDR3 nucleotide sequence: TGCGCCAGCAGCCCCGGGACAGGGGGTACTGAAGCTTTCTTT.

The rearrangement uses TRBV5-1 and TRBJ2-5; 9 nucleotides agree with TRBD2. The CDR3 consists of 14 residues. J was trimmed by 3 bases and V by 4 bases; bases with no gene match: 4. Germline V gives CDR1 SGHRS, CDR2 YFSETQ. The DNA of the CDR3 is TGCGCCAGCAGCGGGGGACTAGCAGAAGAGACCCAGTACTTC. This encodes CASSGGLAEETQYF.

CDR3 protein: CASSLSRATYNEQFF. CDR3 nucleotides: TGTGCCAGCAGCTTAAGCAGGGCAACCTACAATGAGCAGTTCTTC. V usage is TRBV7-2 and J usage is TRBJ2-1, with D possibly TRBD1 on 5 matching bases. Germline V gene data show CDR1 as SGHTA and CDR2 as FQGNSA. This CDR3 is built from 15 residues. Trimming took off 2 bases at V and 2 bases at J, with 10 bases between the two ends.

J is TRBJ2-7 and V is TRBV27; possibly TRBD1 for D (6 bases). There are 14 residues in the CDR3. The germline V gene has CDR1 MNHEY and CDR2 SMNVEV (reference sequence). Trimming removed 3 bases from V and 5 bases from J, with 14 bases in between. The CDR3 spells CASSFSTGSHEQYF. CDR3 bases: TGTGCCAGCAGTTTCTCGACAGGTTCTCACGAGCAGTACTTC.

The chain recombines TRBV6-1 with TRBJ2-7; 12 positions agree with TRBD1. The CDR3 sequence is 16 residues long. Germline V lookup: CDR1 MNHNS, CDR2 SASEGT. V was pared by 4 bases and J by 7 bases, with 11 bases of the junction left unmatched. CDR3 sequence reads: CASSARPGQGADEQYF. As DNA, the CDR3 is TGTGCCAGCAGTGCCAGGCCGGGACAGGGGGCAGATGAGCAGTACTTC.

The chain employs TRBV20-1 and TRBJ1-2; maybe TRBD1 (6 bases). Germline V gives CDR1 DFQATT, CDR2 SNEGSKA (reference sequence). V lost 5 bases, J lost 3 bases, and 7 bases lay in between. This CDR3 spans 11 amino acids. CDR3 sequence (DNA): TGCAGTGCTGGGACATACTATGGCTACACCTTC. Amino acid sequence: CSAGTYYGYTF.

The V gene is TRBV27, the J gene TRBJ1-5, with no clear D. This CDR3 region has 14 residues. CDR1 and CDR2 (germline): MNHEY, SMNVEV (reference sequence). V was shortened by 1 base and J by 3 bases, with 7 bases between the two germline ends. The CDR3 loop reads CASSLYSVNQPQHF. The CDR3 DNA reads TGTGCCAGCAGTTTATACAGTGTCAATCAGCCCCAGCATTTT.

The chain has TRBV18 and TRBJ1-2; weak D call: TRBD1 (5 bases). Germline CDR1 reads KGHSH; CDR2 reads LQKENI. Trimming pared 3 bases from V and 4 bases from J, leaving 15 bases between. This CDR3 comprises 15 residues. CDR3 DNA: TGTGCCAGCTCACCCCTGTCCAGGGATAGCTATGGCTACACCTTC. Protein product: CASSPLSRDSYGYTF.

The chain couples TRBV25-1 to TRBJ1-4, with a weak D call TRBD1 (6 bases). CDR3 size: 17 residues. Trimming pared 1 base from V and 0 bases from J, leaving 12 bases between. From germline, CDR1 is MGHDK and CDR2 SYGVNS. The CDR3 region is CASSELVRGATNEKLFF. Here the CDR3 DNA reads TGTGCCAGCAGTGAATTAGTCAGGGGTGCAACTAATGAAAAACTGTTTTTT.

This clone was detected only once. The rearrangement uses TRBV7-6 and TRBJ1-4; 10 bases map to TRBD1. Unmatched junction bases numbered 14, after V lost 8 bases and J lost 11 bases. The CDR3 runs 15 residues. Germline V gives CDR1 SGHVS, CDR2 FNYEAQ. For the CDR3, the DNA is TGTGCCAGCGGGGATCCGGGACAGGGGACGGGGAAACTGTTTTTT. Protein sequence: CASGDPGQGTGKLFF.

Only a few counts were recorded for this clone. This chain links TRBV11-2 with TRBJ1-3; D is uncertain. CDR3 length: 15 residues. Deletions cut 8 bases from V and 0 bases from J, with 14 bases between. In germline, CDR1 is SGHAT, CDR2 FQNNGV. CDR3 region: CASARGGYSGNTIYF. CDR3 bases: TGTGCCAGCGCGCGAGGAGGATACTCTGGAAACACCATATATTTT.

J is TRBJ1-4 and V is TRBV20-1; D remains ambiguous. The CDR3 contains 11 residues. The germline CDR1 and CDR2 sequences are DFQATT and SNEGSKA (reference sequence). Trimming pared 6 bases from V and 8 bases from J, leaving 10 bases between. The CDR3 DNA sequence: TGCAGTGCAAAAAGAGGGGAAAAACTGTTTTTT. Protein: CSAKRGEKLFF.

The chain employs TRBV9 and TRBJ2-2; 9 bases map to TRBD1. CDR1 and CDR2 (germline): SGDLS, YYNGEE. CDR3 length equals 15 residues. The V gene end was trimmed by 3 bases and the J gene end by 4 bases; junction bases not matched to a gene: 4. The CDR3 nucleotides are TGTGCCAGCAGCGAGGGGACAGGGTTCACCGGGGAGCTGTTTTTT. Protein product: CASSEGTGFTGELFF.

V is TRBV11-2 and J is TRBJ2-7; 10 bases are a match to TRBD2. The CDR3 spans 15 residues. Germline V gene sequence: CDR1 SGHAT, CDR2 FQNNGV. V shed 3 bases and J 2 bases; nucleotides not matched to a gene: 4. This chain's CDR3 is CASSFERGGAYEQYF. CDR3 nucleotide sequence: TGTGCCAGCAGCTTCGAGCGGGGGGGAGCCTACGAGCAGTACTTC.

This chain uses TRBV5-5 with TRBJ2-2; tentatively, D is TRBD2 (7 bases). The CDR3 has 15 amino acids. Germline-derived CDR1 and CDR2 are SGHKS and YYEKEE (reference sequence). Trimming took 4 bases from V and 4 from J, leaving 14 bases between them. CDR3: CASSPPGEGTGELFF. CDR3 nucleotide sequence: TGTGCCAGCAGCCCCCCAGGGGAGGGCACCGGGGAGCTGTTTTTT.

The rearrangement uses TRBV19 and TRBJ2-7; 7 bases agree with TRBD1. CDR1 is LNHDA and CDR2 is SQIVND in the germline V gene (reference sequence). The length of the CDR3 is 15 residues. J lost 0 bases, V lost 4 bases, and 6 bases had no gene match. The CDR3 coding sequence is TGTGCCAGTAGTAATATCGGGACAGTCTCCTACGAGCAGTACTTC. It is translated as CASSNIGTVSYEQYF.

The CDR3, as DNA: TGTGCCAGCAAAACAGGGGGTTGGAATCAGCCCCAGCATTTT. Encoded protein: CASKTGGWNQPQHF. This chain links TRBV21-1 with TRBJ1-5; the table names TRBD1, a call not compared with the DNA. TRBV21-1 is noted as a pseudogene. This CDR3 comprises 14 residues.

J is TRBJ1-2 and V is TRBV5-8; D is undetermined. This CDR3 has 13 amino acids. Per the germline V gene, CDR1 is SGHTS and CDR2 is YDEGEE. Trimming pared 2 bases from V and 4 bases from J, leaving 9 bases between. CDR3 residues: CASSLSGLYGYTF. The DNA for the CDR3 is TGTGCCAGCAGCTTATCGGGTCTCTATGGCTACACCTTC.

CDR3 protein: CASSLAGTGGMYEQYF. The CDR3 nucleotides are TGTGCCAGCAGCTTGGCCGGGACAGGGGGCATGTACGAGCAGTACTTC. This chain uses TRBV5-5 with TRBJ2-7; the match to TRBD1 covers 12 bases. The junction had 5 bases not matched to a gene; V was cut back by 0 bases and J by 4 bases. The length of the CDR3 is 16 residues. Germline loops: CDR1 SGHKS, CDR2 YYEKEE (reference sequence).

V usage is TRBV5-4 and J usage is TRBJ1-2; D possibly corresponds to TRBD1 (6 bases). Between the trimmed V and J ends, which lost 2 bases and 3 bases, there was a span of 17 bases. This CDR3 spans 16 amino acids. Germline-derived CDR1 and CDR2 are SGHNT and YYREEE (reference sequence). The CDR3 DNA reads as TGTGCCAGCAGCTTTCGGGGGGCGCGATATGACTATGGCTACACCTTC. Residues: CASSFRGARYDYGYTF.

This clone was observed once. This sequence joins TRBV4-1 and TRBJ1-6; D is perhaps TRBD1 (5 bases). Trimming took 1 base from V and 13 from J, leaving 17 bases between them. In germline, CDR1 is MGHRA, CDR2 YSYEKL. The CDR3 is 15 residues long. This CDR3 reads CASSQAFGGRAPLHF. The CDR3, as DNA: TGCGCCAGCAGCCAAGCCTTCGGGGGGAGGGCGCCCCTCCACTTT.

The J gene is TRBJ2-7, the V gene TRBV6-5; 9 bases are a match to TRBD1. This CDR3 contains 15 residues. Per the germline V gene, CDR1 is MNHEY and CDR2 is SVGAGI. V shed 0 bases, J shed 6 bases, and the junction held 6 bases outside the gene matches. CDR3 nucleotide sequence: TGTGCCAGCAGTTACTCCGGGACAGGGATGTCCGAGCAGTACTTC. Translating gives CASSYSGTGMSEQYF.